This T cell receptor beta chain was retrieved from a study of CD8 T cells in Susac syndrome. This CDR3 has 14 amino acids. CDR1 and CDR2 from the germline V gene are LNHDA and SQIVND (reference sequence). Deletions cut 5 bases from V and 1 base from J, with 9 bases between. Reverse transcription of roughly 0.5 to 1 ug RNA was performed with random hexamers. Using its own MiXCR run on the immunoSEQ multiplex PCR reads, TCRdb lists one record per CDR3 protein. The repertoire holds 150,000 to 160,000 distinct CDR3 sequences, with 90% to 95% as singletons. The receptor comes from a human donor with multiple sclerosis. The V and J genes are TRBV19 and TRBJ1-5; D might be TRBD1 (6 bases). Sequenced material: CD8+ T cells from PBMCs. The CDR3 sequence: CASSARGSNQPQHF. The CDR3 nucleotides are TGTGCCAGTAGTGCCAGGGGAAGCAATCAGCCCCAGCATTTT.